A single sample gave rise to the 16 T cell receptor beta chains below, sequenced in a study of CD4 and CD8 cells across lung adenocarcinoma regions. TCRdb independently ran MiXCR on the PCR reads; one entry per CDR3 protein. This sample has approximately 13,000 distinct CDR3 sequences, with around 40% found just once. Sequenced input: CD4+ T cells from the center of a lung tumor. These receptors were collected from a male donor with lung adenocarcinoma. The CD4 and CD8 labels of this study may be unreliable.

V gene TRBV4-1 combines with J gene TRBJ2-1; 8 bases are a match to TRBD2. Per the germline V gene, CDR1 is MGHRA and CDR2 is YSYEKL. The CDR3 contains 14 residues. Trimming at V came to 0 bases and at J to 13 bases, leaving 8 bases not matched to a gene. This chain's CDR3 is CASSQELAEETQFF. In DNA, the CDR3 is TGCGCCAGCAGCCAAGAACTAGCGGAGGAGACCCAGTTCTTC.

This clonotype is judged medium-sized. The genes are TRBV25-1 and TRBJ2-2; perhaps D is TRBD1 or TRBD2 (7 bases each). The V end was cut by 3 bases, the J end by 1 base, with 27 bases between. CDR1 is MGHDK, CDR2 SYGVNS, per germline. This CDR3 comprises 21 residues. CDR3 DNA: TGTGCCAGCAGTGATCGCAGGGGGGGAATCAGAAGTCCCCGGAACACCGGGGAGCTGTTTTTT. Residues: CASSDRRGGIRSPRNTGELFF.

The V call is TRBV20-1, the J call TRBJ2-3; no definite D call. CDR1 DFQATT and CDR2 SNEGSKA come from the germline V gene (reference sequence). The ends were cut back, 4 bases at V and 2 bases at J, with 7 bases in the middle. The length of the CDR3 is 12 residues. This chain's CDR3 is CSAKWSTDTQYF. The DNA for the CDR3 is TGCAGTGCTAAGTGGTCCACAGATACGCAGTATTTT.

This chain connects TRBV4-1 to TRBJ2-2; D gene unclear. The CDR3 sequence is 14 residues long. The V gene lost 3 bases and the J gene lost 2 bases, with 7 bases spanning the gap. Germline V gene data show CDR1 as MGHRA and CDR2 as YSYEKL. CDR3 sequence (DNA): TGCGCCAGCAGCCAGCAATCTAACACCGGGGAGCTGTTTTTT. It encodes CASSQQSNTGELFF.

The V gene is TRBV6-1, the J gene TRBJ2-1; TRBD1 agrees at 7 bases. Germline V gene sequence: CDR1 MNHNS, CDR2 SASEGT. J lost 7 bases, V lost 6 bases, and 15 bases had no gene match. The CDR3 extends over 16 amino acids. CDR3 region: CASSVSSGSGGNEQFF. CDR3 sequence (DNA): TGTGCCAGCAGCGTCTCGTCCGGGTCAGGGGGAAATGAGCAGTTCTTC.

This clonotype has more than one count but fewer than ten. V is TRBV11-3 and J is TRBJ2-1; D is possibly TRBD1 (6 bases). Germline V lookup: CDR1 SGHNT, CDR2 YENEEA. V dropped 5 bases and J dropped 6 bases, with 20 bases sitting between them. This CDR3 is built from 16 residues. CDR3 bases: TGTGCCAGCAGCGCCCACCTGAGGGGGTTCGTCAATGAGCAGTTCTTC. Its translation: CASSAHLRGFVNEQFF.

J is TRBJ1-2 and V is TRBV10-3; D is uncertain. V lost 2 bases and J 0 bases, leaving 19 bases between the germline ends. CDR3 length: 18 amino acids. Looked up from germline, CDR1 is ENHRY and CDR2 is SYGVKD. The CDR3 loop is CAISEEPSLIGANYGYTF. CDR3 coding DNA: TGTGCCATCAGTGAGGAACCCTCCCTCATTGGGGCTAACTATGGCTACACCTTC.

The sample holds many counts of this clonotype. V is TRBV11-2 and J is TRBJ2-3; no reliable D call. Germline lookup yields CDR1 SGHAT and CDR2 FQNNGV. V was trimmed by 1 base and J by 2 bases, leaving 7 bases between them. There are 14 residues in the CDR3. Here the CDR3 reads CASSLGWLTDTQYF. In DNA form, the CDR3 reads TGTGCCAGCAGCTTAGGCTGGCTCACAGATACGCAGTATTTT.

Worth noting for this clonotype: At one end, the junction sequence differs from germline, possibly due to a read error. The CDR3 nucleotides are TGTGCCAGCAGTGCGGGGCGAGGGGCCTGTGGGACAGATACGCAGTACTTT. The encoded protein is CASSAGRGACGTDTQYF. The J gene is TRBJ2-3, the V gene TRBV27, with D maybe TRBD1 (7 bases). Per germline, CDR1 MNHEY and CDR2 SMNVEV (reference sequence). The CDR3 has 17 residues.

The chain joins TRBV6-1 to TRBJ2-2; D is uncertain. The germline gives CDR1 MNHNS, CDR2 SASEGT. The CDR3 has 15 amino acids. Trimming removed 5 bases from V and 2 bases from J, with 12 bases in between. The CDR3 DNA reads TGTGCCAGCAGTAGCGCTAGAATAAACACCGGGGAGCTGTTTTTT. The encoded protein is CASSSARINTGELFF.

The chain is built from TRBV27 and TRBJ2-4, with 8 positions matching TRBD2. Germline lookup yields CDR1 MNHEY and CDR2 SMNVEV (reference sequence). The CDR3 sequence is 16 residues long. V lost 6 bases to trimming and J lost 13 bases; unmatched junction nucleotides: 20. CDR3 DNA sequence: TGTGCCAGCAGCCCCCACCGGGGGGGAGCCAAAAACACCCAGTACTTC. It specifies CASSPHRGGAKNTQYF.

The chain links TRBV7-2 to TRBJ2-1; D is unclear. The CDR3 is 13 residues long. CDR1 is SGHTA and CDR2 is FQGNSA in the germline V gene. The V end lost 3 bases, the J end lost 10 bases, and 13 bases lay between the germline ends. CDR3 coding DNA: TGTGCCAGCAGCTTCCGACCGCGCTACGAGCAGTTCTTC. Amino acid sequence: CASSFRPRYEQFF.

Sample share makes this clonotype medium-sized (0.01 to 0.1%). V gene TRBV7-3 combines with J gene TRBJ2-5; 7 bases match TRBD2. V shed 1 base, J shed 5 bases, and the junction held 7 bases outside the gene matches. This CDR3 spans 15 amino acids. Germline values: CDR1 SGHTA, CDR2 FQGTGA. The DNA of the CDR3 is TGTGCCAGCAGCTTAAATGGCTGGGGAGGGGAGACCCAGTACTTC. Translating it yields CASSLNGWGGETQYF.

This clonotype was seen ten or more times. CDR3 nucleotide sequence: TGTGCCATTCTAAGCTCCTACAATGAGCAGTTCTTC. Its translation is CAILSSYNEQFF. The rearrangement uses TRBV10-3 and TRBJ2-1, with D unclear. Germline CDR1 and CDR2: ENHRY and SYGVKD. The CDR3 totals 12 residues. V lost 9 bases, J lost 0 bases, and 6 bases lay in between.

The sample holds many counts of this clonotype. The genes are TRBV5-1 and TRBJ2-1; possible D gene TRBD2, 6 bases. Per germline, CDR1 SGHRS and CDR2 YFSETQ. The CDR3 consists of 11 residues. Trimming removed 6 bases at V and 9 bases at J, with 10 bases between. The CDR3 DNA reads TGCGCCAGCAAGGAGGGAGCTGAGCAGTTCTTC. This encodes CASKEGAEQFF.

The rearrangement uses TRBV27 and TRBJ2-7, with a tentative D call TRBD2 (5 bases). The CDR3 is 15 residues long. Germline V lookup: CDR1 MNHEY, CDR2 SMNVEV (reference sequence). V lost 3 bases and J lost 3, with 15 bases in between. The DNA of the CDR3 is TGTGCCAGCAGTTTTATCAGCGGCCCGAACTACGAGCAGTACTTC. This sequence encodes CASSFISGPNYEQYF.